This T cell receptor beta chain derives from a study of T cell responses to AZD1222 COVID-19 vaccine. Broader study findings: The study identified only a handful of AZD1222 recipients as seropositive at baseline.

This CDR3 is built from 16 residues. Notes on this clone: The antigen is undetermined.

This table comes from immunoSEQ multiplex PCR, and its TCRdb copy is limited to in-frame clones, with some not included. The table includes 150,000 to 200,000 clones, just over 90% detected once. Sample: peripheral blood, taken 28 days after the second AZD1222 dose. This TCR came from an adult who received the AZD1222 COVID-19 vaccine. The chain joins TRBV21-1 to TRBJ2-7; the table's D call of TRBD1 was not tested on the DNA. TRBV21-1 is shown as a pseudogene. The CDR3 spells CASSKISAGKHYEQYF. CDR3 nucleotide sequence: TGTGCCAGCAGCAAAATCTCGGCAGGGAAGCACTACGAGCAGTACTTC.